What follows is one TCR beta chain and its context. Its antigen is undetermined. This entry comes from a study of cytomegalovirus exposure and HLA in healthy donors. Broader study findings: Among TCR sequences, most were rare, though some public TCRs appeared in many donors.

Produced via immunoSEQ multiplex PCR; TCRdb's table is partial and in-frame only. The data contain about 240,000 clones, 75% to 90% of them singletons. The CDR3 length is 17 residues. J was trimmed by 6 bases and V by 3 bases; bases with no gene match: 12. Germline CDR1 MNHEY, CDR2 SMNVEV (reference sequence). The sequenced sample consisted of PBMCs. The TCR sequence derives from a woman younger than 45 in good health and CMV-seropositive. The chain carries TRBV27 and TRBJ2-1, with 9 bases lining up with TRBD2. The chain's CDR3 is CASSLVLSGSFFNEQFF. CDR3 in DNA: TGTGCCAGCAGTTTGGTGCTTAGCGGGAGTTTTTTCAATGAGCAGTTCTTC.